These 10 T cell receptor beta chains came from one sample sequenced in a study of T cell changes during pregnancy in multiple sclerosis. The repertoire was sequenced with immunoSEQ multiplex PCR; TCRdb's copy has only in-frame clones and lacks some. Of 35,000 to 55,000 clones in the sample, almost 95% were seen once. The specimen was peripheral blood. Every receptor here comes from a female donor with multiple sclerosis, enrolled in a pregnancy study.

The CDR3 DNA sequence: TGTGCCTGGAGTGACGTGGGGTTTGCTGGAAACACCATATATTTT. The encoded protein is CAWSDVGFAGNTIYF. The chain couples TRBV30 to TRBJ1-3, with no clear D. The CDR3 is made up of 15 amino acids. Germline V gene sequence: CDR1 GTSNPN, CDR2 SVGIG (reference sequence). Trimming took 1 base from V and 2 from J, leaving 12 bases between them. Full variable domain (rest looked up from reference TRBV30 and TRBJ1-3): SQTIHQWPATLVQPVGSPLSLECTVEGTSNPNLYWYRQAAGRGLQLLFYSVGIGQISSEVPQNLSASRPQDRQFILSSKKLLLSDSGFYLCAWSDVGFAGNTIYFGEGSWLTVV.

V usage is TRBV5-1 and J usage is TRBJ2-7, with D maybe TRBD2 (5 bases). With 0 bases removed from V and 11 bases from J, the gap between germline ends came to 15 bases. The CDR3 length is 13 residues. Germline CDR1 and CDR2: SGHRS and YFSETQ. CDR3 residues: CASSLVGGHLEYF. The CDR3 nucleotides are TGCGCCAGCAGCTTGGTTGGCGGGCATCTAGAGTACTTC.

This chain uses TRBV5-1 with TRBJ2-7, with 9 positions matching TRBD1. CDR3 length: 15 amino acids. Germline V gives CDR1 SGHRS, CDR2 YFSETQ. V gave up 1 base and J gave up 2 bases; unmatched junction bases: 4. The CDR3 loop reads CASSLWTGATYEQYF. The DNA for the CDR3 is TGCGCCAGCAGCTTGTGGACAGGGGCTACCTACGAGCAGTACTTC.

The genes are TRBV2 and TRBJ2-3; the D gene is possibly TRBD2 (7 bases). This CDR3 contains 16 residues. Germline V lookup: CDR1 SNHLY, CDR2 FYNNEI. Trimming took 7 bases from V and 4 from J, leaving 21 bases between them. The CDR3 region is CASTRRGGVVADTQYF. In DNA, the CDR3 is TGTGCCAGCACCCGTCGAGGGGGGGTAGTTGCAGATACGCAGTATTTT.

The chain combines TRBV5-6 with TRBJ2-7; 9 nucleotides align to TRBD1. V lost 5 bases and J lost 3; bases outside the gene matches: 6. The CDR3 has 14 amino acids. Germline V gene sequence: CDR1 SGHDT, CDR2 YYEEEE. The CDR3 loop reads CASRRTGAHYEQYF. CDR3 sequence (DNA): TGTGCCAGCAGAAGGACAGGGGCCCACTACGAGCAGTACTTC.

The chain links TRBV4-3 to TRBJ1-2; maybe TRBD1 (5 bases). The CDR3 spans 14 residues. Germline V gives CDR1 LGHNA, CDR2 YSLEER. The ends were cut back, 0 bases at V and 8 bases at J, with 13 bases in the middle. CDR3 loop: CASSQDRRGAGYTF. The CDR3 DNA reads TGCGCCAGCAGCCAAGATAGAAGGGGCGCGGGCTACACCTTC.

This clone occurred a few times. The chain carries TRBV4-3 and TRBJ1-1, with D unresolved. The CDR3 is 15 residues long. V was pared by 0 bases and J by 3 bases, with 11 bases between. Germline CDR1 LGHNA, CDR2 YSLEER. The CDR3 is CASSQDRVADTEAFF. DNA of the CDR3: TGCGCCAGCAGCCAAGACCGGGTAGCCGACACTGAAGCTTTCTTT.

This clone was seen once. This chain joins TRBV11-2 and TRBJ2-3; TRBD2 might be the D (6 bases). V shed 2 bases and J shed 3 bases, with 12 bases lying between them. The CDR3 totals 15 residues. The germline gives CDR1 SGHAT, CDR2 FQNNGV. CDR3 region: CASSLLARLTDTQYF. The CDR3 DNA sequence: TGTGCCAGCAGCTTACTAGCGAGATTGACAGATACGCAGTATTTT. The entire variable domain, with the rest obtained from reference TRBV11-2 and TRBJ2-3, is as follows: EAGVAQSPRYKIIEKRQSVAFWCNPISGHATLYWYQQILGQGPKLLIQFQNNGVVDDSQLPKDRFSAERLKGVDSTLKIQPAKLEDSAVYLCASSLLARLTDTQYFGPGTRLTVL.

V and J are TRBV27 and TRBJ2-3, with D uncertain. Germline-derived CDR1 and CDR2 are MNHEY and SMNVEV (reference sequence). The CDR3 consists of 15 residues. Trimming stripped 5 bases from V and 0 bases from J, with 12 bases between. The CDR3 protein is CASSRLLSSTDTQYF. In nucleotides, the CDR3 is TGTGCCAGCAGTCGACTGCTTTCTAGCACAGATACGCAGTATTTT.

This clone showed up just once. V and J are TRBV5-1 and TRBJ2-7; D perhaps matches TRBD2 (6 bases). The CDR3 covers 12 residues. From germline, CDR1 is SGHRS and CDR2 YFSETQ. With 2 bases removed from V and 5 bases from J, the gap between germline ends came to 8 bases. CDR3 DNA sequence: TGCGCCAGCAGCTTCCCGGGGGACGAGCAGTACTTC. It codes for CASSFPGDEQYF.